The 27 T cell receptor beta chains reported below all come from one sample, sequenced in a study of shared clonotypes between healthy human individuals (dated by TCRdb to the early 2020s). Library preparation used the immunoSEQ multiplex PCR assay. In TCRdb, the immuneACCESS table is reduced to in-frame sequences with V and J assigned. These tables do not hold every clone; where another copy was compared, an unresolved V gene accounts for under half, and the others remain unexplained. The sample table records 2 million to 2.5 million clones; roughly 90% of these occur just once. The top ten clonotypes cover roughly 0.34% of the sample. The sequenced material came from naive CD4+ T cells from PBMCs. The cell subset or site label for this specimen denotes: CD45RA+ positively selected. The origin of the receptors is a man aged 18 to 29 in good health. Some clones in this sample may be carry-over from other donors' samples.

The chain couples TRBV6-1 to TRBJ2-5, with D possibly being TRBD2 (7 bases). V dropped 5 bases and J dropped 5 bases, with 12 bases sitting between them. The CDR3 has 13 amino acids. From germline, CDR1 is MNHNS and CDR2 SASEGT. The CDR3 loop is CASSRGAGETQYF. The CDR3 DNA reads TGTGCCAGCAGTCGGGGGGCCGGGGAGACCCAGTACTTC.

This chain joins TRBV28 and TRBJ1-5; 8 nucleotides agree with TRBD1. Germline CDR1 MDHEN, CDR2 SYDVKM. After removal of 11 bases from V and 1 base from J, the junction contained 13 bases not matched to a gene. This CDR3 is 16 amino acids long. Written as DNA, the CDR3 is TGTGCCGCCCCCGACAGGGGTGGATCAAGCAATCAGCCCCAGCATTTT. Its protein product is CAAPDRGGSSNQPQHF.

The CDR3 loop reads CASSQDLGTGAYEQYF. The DNA for the CDR3 is TGTGCCAGCAGCCAAGATCTCGGGACAGGGGCCTACGAGCAGTACTTC. The chain recombines TRBV4-2 with TRBJ2-7, with 10 bases identical to TRBD1. Germline-derived CDR1 and CDR2 are LGHNA and YNFKEQ. J was trimmed by 2 bases and V by 0 bases; bases with no gene match: 4. This CDR3 is 16 amino acids long.

This chain links TRBV5-5 with TRBJ1-1; D is unresolved. Germline V gives CDR1 SGHKS, CDR2 YYEKEE (reference sequence). The CDR3 covers 15 residues. V was pared by 0 bases and J by 0 bases, with 9 bases between. Here the CDR3 reads CASSLVMGLNTEAFF. The CDR3 coding sequence is TGTGCCAGCAGCTTGGTTATGGGCCTGAACACTGAAGCTTTCTTT.

V usage is TRBV7-9 and J usage is TRBJ2-3; 8 bases match TRBD2. With 1 base clipped from V and 0 bases from J, the junction kept 3 bases outside the gene matches. This CDR3 comprises 16 residues. Germline values: CDR1 SEHNR, CDR2 FQNEAQ (reference sequence). The CDR3 protein is CASSLGLASSTDTQYF. The CDR3 bases are TGTGCCAGCAGCTTAGGACTAGCGAGTAGCACAGATACGCAGTATTTT.

The V call is TRBV29-1, the J call TRBJ1-1; D uncertain. Trimming stripped 0 bases from V and 8 bases from J, with 16 bases between. CDR1 and CDR2 (germline): SQVTM, ANQGSEA. The CDR3 loop spans 14 amino acids. The CDR3 here is CSVEDFGSGPEAFF. In DNA, the CDR3 is TGCAGCGTTGAAGATTTCGGATCGGGCCCAGAAGCTTTCTTT.

This clone has more than one count but fewer than ten. Other nucleotide sequences in the sample specify the same CDR3. The rearrangement joins TRBV5-1 to TRBJ2-1; maybe TRBD2 (5 bases). Trimming stripped 1 base from V and 4 bases from J, with 6 bases between. The CDR3 extends over 13 amino acids. CDR1 and CDR2 from the germline V gene are SGHRS and YFSETQ. The CDR3 region is CASSLSGYNEQFF. Written as DNA, the CDR3 is TGCGCCAGCAGCTTGAGCGGATACAATGAGCAGTTCTTC.

A note on this clone: Other nucleotide sequences from this sample produce the same CDR3. V and J are TRBV11-3 and TRBJ2-1; D gene ambiguous. Trimming pared 1 base from V and 5 bases from J, leaving 3 bases between. The CDR3 is made up of 12 amino acids. Germline loops: CDR1 SGHNT, CDR2 YENEEA. The CDR3 sequence: CASSLGDNEQFF. CDR3 nucleotides: TGTGCCAGCAGCTTAGGAGACAATGAGCAGTTCTTC.

The chain employs TRBV7-9 and TRBJ1-1; perhaps TRBD1 as D (5 bases). Germline values: CDR1 SEHNR, CDR2 FQNEAQ (reference sequence). Trimming removed 11 bases from V and 3 bases from J, with 16 bases in between. CDR3 length: 13 residues. The CDR3 is CAGTIRPDTEAFF. CDR3 bases: TGTGCCGGGACGATCCGACCGGACACTGAAGCTTTCTTT.

As concerns this clone: Other DNA sequences in the sample encode the same CDR3. The CDR3 sequence: CASSPPSTDTQYF. In DNA, the CDR3 is TGTGCCAGCAGTCCCCCGAGCACAGATACGCAGTATTTT. The V call is TRBV28, the J call TRBJ2-3, with D unclear. Germline V gene data show CDR1 as MDHEN and CDR2 as SYDVKM. The CDR3 consists of 13 residues. V lost 5 bases to trimming and J lost 0 bases, with 6 bases between them.

V usage is TRBV6-5 and J usage is TRBJ2-7, with 10 nucleotides matching TRBD2. The CDR3 contains 15 residues. CDR1 is MNHEY and CDR2 is SVGAGI in the germline V gene. V lost 6 bases and J lost 1; bases outside the gene matches: 6. The CDR3 loop is CASSKLAGASYEQYF. CDR3 in DNA: TGTGCCAGCAGCAAGCTAGCGGGGGCTTCCTACGAGCAGTACTTC.

The chain combines TRBV10-3 with TRBJ2-7; D is perhaps TRBD1 or TRBD2 (5 bases each). The ends were cut back, 0 bases at V and 2 bases at J, with 11 bases in the middle. The germline CDR1 and CDR2 sequences are ENHRY and SYGVKD. This CDR3 region has 15 residues. The CDR3 sequence is CAISESNGGTYEQYF. The CDR3 coding sequence is TGTGCCATCAGTGAGTCGAATGGGGGAACCTACGAGCAGTACTTC.

The chain joins TRBV2 to TRBJ2-4, with D tentatively TRBD1 (6 bases). This CDR3 region has 17 residues. Germline-derived CDR1 and CDR2 are SNHLY and FYNNEI. The V gene lost 3 bases and the J gene lost 0 bases, with 15 bases spanning the gap. For the CDR3, the DNA is TGTGCCAGCAGTGATTCCGGGACACATCTAGCCAAAAACATTCAGTACTTC. Translated, it gives CASSDSGTHLAKNIQYF.

Regarding this clone: At the DNA level, this CDR3 is encoded by other sequences in the same sample as well. The chain combines TRBV6-5 with TRBJ2-1; 10 positions match TRBD2. The CDR3 is 14 amino acids. CDR1 is MNHEY and CDR2 is SVGAGI in the germline V gene. V gave up 6 bases and J gave up 4 bases; unmatched junction bases: 3. CDR3: CASSRTSGYNEQFF. For the CDR3, the DNA is TGTGCCAGCAGCCGGACTAGCGGTTACAATGAGCAGTTCTTC.

The chain is built from TRBV28 and TRBJ1-4; tentative D call: TRBD1 (6 bases). Germline lookup yields CDR1 MDHEN and CDR2 SYDVKM. CDR3 length equals 15 residues. The V gene lost 4 bases and the J gene lost 11 bases, with 20 bases spanning the gap. The CDR3 spells CASSSGDEGMGKLFF. CDR3 in DNA: TGTGCCAGCAGTTCAGGGGACGAAGGGATGGGGAAACTGTTTTTT.

This clone occurred once. Distinct nucleotide sequences in the sample also encode this CDR3. The genes are TRBV9 and TRBJ1-2; perhaps TRBD1 as D (6 bases). There are 14 residues in the CDR3. Germline CDR1 and CDR2: SGDLS and YYNGEE. V lost 0 bases to trimming and J lost 5 bases, with 11 bases between them. The CDR3 bases are TGTGCCAGCAGCGTAGCTACAGGGTCTTATGGCTACACCTTC. Its translation: CASSVATGSYGYTF.

The CDR3 protein is CASSPSGTSGRGEQFF. The CDR3 DNA reads as TGTGCCAGCAGCCCTTCCGGGACTAGCGGGAGAGGTGAGCAGTTCTTC. The genes are TRBV14 and TRBJ2-1, with 14 nucleotides matching TRBD2. The germline gives CDR1 SGHDN, CDR2 FVKESK. With V trimmed by 4 bases and J by 9 bases, 8 bases remained unmatched. The CDR3 is 16 residues long. Full variable domain (rest looked up from reference TRBV14 and TRBJ2-1): EAGVTQFPSHSVIEKGQTVTLRCDPISGHDNLYWYRRVMGKEIKFLLHFVKESKQDESGMPNNRFLAERTGGTYSTLKVQPAELEDSGVYFCASSPSGTSGRGEQFFGPGTRLTVL.

As for this clone: The same CDR3 is also encoded by other DNA sequences in this sample. The rearrangement joins TRBV28 to TRBJ2-1; 11 nucleotides match TRBD2. From germline, CDR1 is MDHEN and CDR2 SYDVKM. J lost 6 bases, V lost 2 bases, and 0 bases had no gene match. The CDR3 is 14 residues long. The CDR3 sequence is CASSLLAGGNEQFF. CDR3 DNA sequence: TGTGCCAGCAGTTTACTAGCGGGAGGCAATGAGCAGTTCTTC.

The chain combines TRBV9 with TRBJ1-2; 9 bases are a match to TRBD1. V lost 3 bases to trimming and J lost 4 bases; unmatched junction nucleotides: 13. The CDR3 loop spans 17 amino acids. Germline CDR1 and CDR2: SGDLS and YYNGEE. In DNA form, the CDR3 reads TGTGCCAGCAGCGACGCCCCGGGACAGGGATCGATCTATGGCTACACCTTC. This codes for CASSDAPGQGSIYGYTF.

This chain links TRBV12-5 with TRBJ1-2, with D tentatively TRBD1 (6 bases). This CDR3 comprises 13 residues. Trimming removed 3 bases at V and 5 bases at J, with 10 bases between. The V gene's germline CDR1 is LGHNT and CDR2 FRNRAP. The CDR3 spells CASGLTGRYGYTF. The CDR3 bases are TGTGCTAGTGGTTTAACAGGGCGGTATGGCTACACCTTC.

This chain uses TRBV18 with TRBJ2-1; 7 bases line up with TRBD2. Germline V gene lookup returns CDR1 KGHSH and CDR2 LQKENI. The CDR3 has 14 amino acids. V trimming: 0 bases; J trimming: 12 bases; junction bases outside the gene matches: 8. CDR3 bases: TGTGCCAGCTCACCACCCGTGACTAGCCTGGTGCAGTTCTTC. Translating it yields CASSPPVTSLVQFF.

The chain combines TRBV4-1 with TRBJ2-3; 12 bases match TRBD2. This CDR3 spans 18 amino acids. Trimming at V came to 1 base and at J to 1 base, leaving 6 bases not matched to a gene. Germline CDR1 and CDR2: MGHRA and YSYEKL. The CDR3 DNA reads TGCGCCAGCAGCCAAGGACTAGCGGGAGTAATTGGCACAGATACGCAGTATTTT. It encodes CASSQGLAGVIGTDTQYF.

The chain is built from TRBV28 and TRBJ1-1; D is ambiguous. Germline lookup yields CDR1 MDHEN and CDR2 SYDVKM. Trimming took 4 bases from V and 7 from J, leaving 13 bases between them. This CDR3 spans 13 amino acids. The CDR3 loop is CASSSGAGGEAFF. The CDR3 DNA reads TGTGCCAGCAGTTCTGGAGCCGGTGGTGAAGCTTTCTTT.

J is TRBJ1-2 and V is TRBV5-1; TRBD1 agrees at 9 bases. This CDR3 is built from 16 residues. Germline V gene sequence: CDR1 SGHRS, CDR2 YFSETQ. Trimming took 1 base from V and 5 from J; bases not matched to a gene: 9. CDR3 DNA: TGCGCCAGCAGCTTGAACTCACAGGGGGCGGAATATGGCTACACCTTC. It translates to CASSLNSQGAEYGYTF.

This chain uses TRBV19 with TRBJ2-1, with TRBD2 as a possible D gene (5 bases). The CDR3 sequence is 14 residues long. Germline values: CDR1 LNHDA, CDR2 SQIVND (reference sequence). Deletions cut 10 bases from V and 2 bases from J, with 15 bases between. The CDR3 sequence is CATRPEVAYNEQFF. In DNA form, the CDR3 reads TGTGCCACCCGGCCGGAGGTCGCCTACAATGAGCAGTTCTTC.

The chain has TRBV21-1 and TRBJ2-2; TRBD1, the D gene given by the table, was not confirmed from the DNA. TRBV21-1 is a listed pseudogene. This CDR3 region has 16 residues. The CDR3 loop is CASSKNVNTCTGELFF. CDR3 nucleotides: TGTGCCAGCAGCAAAAACGTCAACACCTGTACCGGGGAGCTGTTTTTT.

The V gene is TRBV28, the J gene TRBJ1-1, with no clear D. The V end was cut by 8 bases, the J end by 3 bases, with 13 bases between. The CDR3 has 13 amino acids. Germline CDR1 and CDR2: MDHEN and SYDVKM. The CDR3 bases are TGTGCCAGCCTTCAAAGCACCTACACTGAAGCTTTCTTT. The encoded protein is CASLQSTYTEAFF. Combining the CDR3 with reference TRBV28 and TRBJ1-1 gives the whole variable domain DVKVTQSSRYLVKRTGEKVFLECVQDMDHENMFWYRQDPGLGLRLIYFSYDVKMKEKGDIPEGYSVSREKKERFSLILESASTNQTSMYLCASLQSTYTEAFFGQGTRLTVV.